This T cell receptor beta chain was retrieved from a study of blood T cell repertoires in COVID-19. The wider study: The cDNA or gDNA used as material had been derived from T cells, B-cell-depleted T cells, or PBMCs.

The CDR3 extends over 13 amino acids. CDR1 and CDR2 from the germline V gene are SGHRS and YFSETQ. V trimming: 7 bases; J trimming: 6 bases; junction bases outside the gene matches: 10. Source study methods: Estimation of nucleated cell counts was performed using reference gene primer amplification. Profiled with immunoSEQ multiplex PCR; TCRdb holds only in-frame clones, not every one. V and J calls and clone size follow that table, whereas D and trimming were derived from the DNA. Of more than 100,000 clones in the sample, 87% were seen once. The rearrangement links TRBV5-1 to TRBJ2-7; TRBD2 agrees at 7 bases. The sample consisted of peripheral blood. This TCR came from a man aged 50-60 years with active COVID-19. For the CDR3, the DNA is TGCGCCAGCGAGGGTCCCTCGGGGGGCGAGCAGTACTTC. This codes for CASEGPSGGEQYF.